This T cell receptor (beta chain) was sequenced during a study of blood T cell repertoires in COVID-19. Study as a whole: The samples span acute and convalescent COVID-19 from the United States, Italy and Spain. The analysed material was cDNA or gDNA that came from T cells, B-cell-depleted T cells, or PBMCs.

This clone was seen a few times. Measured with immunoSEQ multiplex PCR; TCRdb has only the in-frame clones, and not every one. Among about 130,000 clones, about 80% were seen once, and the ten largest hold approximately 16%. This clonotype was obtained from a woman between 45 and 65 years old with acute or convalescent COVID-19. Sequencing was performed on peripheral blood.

The chain's CDR3 is CASSVGTVSYEQYF. In DNA, the CDR3 is TGTGCCAGCAGCGTCGGGACAGTTTCCTACGAGCAGTACTTC. The chain has TRBV9 and TRBJ2-7; the match to TRBD1 covers 7 bases. This CDR3 region has 14 residues. Trimming at V came to 2 bases and at J to 1 base, leaving 3 bases not matched to a gene. Germline V lookup: CDR1 SGDLS, CDR2 YYNGEE.